The 12 T cell receptor beta chains listed next were all sequenced from one sample in a study of T cells in Graves' hyperthyroidism and ophthalmopathy. RNA transcripts were the template for amplifying TCR beta CDR3 regions. First-round RT-PCR of the TCR CDR3 relied on the HTBI primer set. Each CDR3 protein gets one entry after TCRdb re-called the multiplex PCR reads with MiXCR. Of 300,000 to 350,000 distinct CDR3 sequences listed, approximately 15% are singletons. The sample comprised blood. The source is a young woman with Graves' hyperthyroidism.

Many counts were recorded for this clonotype. The chain is built from TRBV7-6 and TRBJ2-7; 9 nucleotides align to TRBD2. The CDR3 spans 14 residues. Germline values: CDR1 SGHVS, CDR2 FNYEAQ. With 6 bases clipped from V and 6 bases from J, the junction kept 9 bases outside the gene matches. The CDR3 reads CASSRSGRDPEQYF. DNA of the CDR3: TGTGCCAGCAGTCGTAGCGGGAGAGACCCCGAGCAGTACTTC.

The CDR3 DNA reads TGTGCCAGCAGCCGACTAGCGGAGCGGACAGATACGCAGTATTTT. Its protein is CASSRLAERTDTQYF. The chain carries TRBV7-6 and TRBJ2-3; TRBD2 matches 9 bases. The CDR3 totals 15 residues. V dropped 5 bases and J dropped 3; count of bases not matched to a gene: 6. Germline-derived CDR1 and CDR2 are SGHVS and FNYEAQ.

This clonotype was seen a few times. The genes are TRBV5-8 and TRBJ2-3; maybe TRBD1 (6 bases). The CDR3 consists of 15 residues. The V and J ends lost 6 bases and 2 bases respectively, with 16 bases between them. The germline V gene has CDR1 SGHTS and CDR2 YDEGEE. CDR3 protein: CASKIPGTTTDTQYF. The CDR3 DNA sequence: TGTGCCAGCAAAATCCCCGGGACAACCACAGATACGCAGTATTTT.

The chain recombines TRBV28 with TRBJ2-7; 8 positions match TRBD1. The V gene end was trimmed by 4 bases and the J gene end by 4 bases; junction bases not matched to a gene: 18. Germline CDR1 MDHEN, CDR2 SYDVKM. The CDR3 has 18 amino acids. CDR3 protein: CASSSPFARDRISYEQYF. CDR3 coding DNA: TGTGCCAGCAGTTCACCCTTCGCCCGGGACAGGATAAGTTACGAGCAGTACTTC.

This clonotype was counted ten times or more. CDR3 in DNA: TGTGCCAGCAGCCCCGGTCCCATCCAAGAGCAGTACTTC. Amino acids: CASSPGPIQEQYF. The gene calls are TRBV11-2 and TRBJ2-7, with D uncertain. Trimming stripped 5 bases from V and 7 bases from J, with 15 bases between. The CDR3 is 13 residues long. The germline V gene has CDR1 SGHAT and CDR2 FQNNGV.

This clonotype was seen at least ten times. This chain uses TRBV19 with TRBJ2-1, with 8 bases identical to TRBD2. Germline CDR1 LNHDA, CDR2 SQIVND (reference sequence). V trimming: 5 bases; J trimming: 1 base; junction bases outside the gene matches: 7. This CDR3 spans 16 amino acids. The CDR3 nucleotides are TGTGCCAGTAGTGCCAAAGCGGGAGTGTCCTACAATGAGCAGTTCTTC. Translated, it gives CASSAKAGVSYNEQFF.

The rearrangement uses TRBV5-4 and TRBJ2-7; D gene unclear. V lost 4 bases, J lost 2 bases, and 13 bases lay in between. The CDR3 runs 14 residues. CDR1 is SGHNT and CDR2 is YYREEE in the germline V gene (reference sequence). CDR3 amino acids: CASSKDQSAYEQYF. CDR3 sequence (DNA): TGTGCCAGCAGCAAAGACCAGAGTGCCTACGAGCAGTACTTC.

This clonotype came up many times. This chain uses TRBV12-3 or TRBV12-4 with TRBJ1-4; a possible D gene is TRBD1 (6 bases). The CDR3 contains 14 residues. V lost 4 bases to trimming and J lost 3 bases, with 9 bases between them. The CDR3 region is CASSSGHSNEKLFF. In DNA, the CDR3 is TGTGCCAGCAGTTCGGGACACTCTAATGAAAAACTGTTTTTT.

The genes are TRBV6-1 and TRBJ1-5, with 7 nucleotides matching TRBD1. Germline lookup yields CDR1 MNHNS and CDR2 SASEGT. V trimming: 5 bases; J trimming: 5 bases; junction bases outside the gene matches: 9. The CDR3 sequence is 15 residues long. DNA of the CDR3: TGTGCCAGCAGTCGGACAGGAGAAACTTATCAGCCCCAGCATTTT. Amino acids: CASSRTGETYQPQHF.

This chain links TRBV7-2 with TRBJ2-1; the D gene is possibly TRBD2 (6 bases). The CDR3 spans 16 residues. The germline CDR1 and CDR2 sequences are SGHTA and FQGNSA. V lost 4 bases to trimming and J lost 7 bases, with 20 bases between them. The CDR3 is CASSSRPGLRGNEQFF. The CDR3 bases are TGTGCCAGCAGCTCAAGACCGGGACTCCGAGGGAATGAGCAGTTCTTC.

The V gene is TRBV6-5, the J gene TRBJ2-3; 9 positions agree with TRBD2. CDR1 is MNHEY and CDR2 is SVGAGI in the germline V gene. V was clipped by 5 bases and J by 2 bases; unmatched bases: 8. This CDR3 has 16 residues. The CDR3 sequence is CASSDTRGRATDTQYF. CDR3 nucleotides: TGTGCCAGCAGTGATACTCGCGGGAGGGCCACAGATACGCAGTATTTT.

As concerns this clonotype: This could be a read error, since a much larger clone is one nucleotide away. The chain links TRBV7-3 to TRBJ2-2; possibly TRBD2 for D (6 bases). The V end was cut by 2 bases, the J end by 3 bases, with 10 bases between. The germline CDR1 and CDR2 sequences are SGHTA and FQGTGA. CDR3 size: 15 residues. The CDR3, as DNA: TGTGCCAGCAGCTTAGGCCGGGGGTACACCGGGGAGCTGTTTTTT. This gives the protein CASSLGRGYTGELFF.